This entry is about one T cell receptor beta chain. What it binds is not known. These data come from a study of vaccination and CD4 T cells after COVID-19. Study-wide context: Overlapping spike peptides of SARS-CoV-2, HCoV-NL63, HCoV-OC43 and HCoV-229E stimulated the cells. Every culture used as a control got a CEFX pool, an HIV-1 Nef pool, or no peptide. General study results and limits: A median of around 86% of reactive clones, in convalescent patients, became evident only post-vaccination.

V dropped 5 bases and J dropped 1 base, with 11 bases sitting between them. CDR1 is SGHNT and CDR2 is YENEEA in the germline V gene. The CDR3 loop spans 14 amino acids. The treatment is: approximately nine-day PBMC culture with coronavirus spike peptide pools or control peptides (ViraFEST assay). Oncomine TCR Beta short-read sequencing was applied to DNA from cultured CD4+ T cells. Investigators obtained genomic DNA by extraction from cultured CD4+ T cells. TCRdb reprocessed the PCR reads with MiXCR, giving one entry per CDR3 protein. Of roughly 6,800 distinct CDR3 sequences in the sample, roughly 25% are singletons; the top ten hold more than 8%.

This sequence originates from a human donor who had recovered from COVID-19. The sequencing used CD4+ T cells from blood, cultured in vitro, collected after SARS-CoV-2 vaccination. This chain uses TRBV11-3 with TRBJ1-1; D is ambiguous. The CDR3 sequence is CASSALRRNTEAFF. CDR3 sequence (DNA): TGTGCCAGCAGCGCTCTTCGTAGGAACACTGAAGCTTTCTTT.